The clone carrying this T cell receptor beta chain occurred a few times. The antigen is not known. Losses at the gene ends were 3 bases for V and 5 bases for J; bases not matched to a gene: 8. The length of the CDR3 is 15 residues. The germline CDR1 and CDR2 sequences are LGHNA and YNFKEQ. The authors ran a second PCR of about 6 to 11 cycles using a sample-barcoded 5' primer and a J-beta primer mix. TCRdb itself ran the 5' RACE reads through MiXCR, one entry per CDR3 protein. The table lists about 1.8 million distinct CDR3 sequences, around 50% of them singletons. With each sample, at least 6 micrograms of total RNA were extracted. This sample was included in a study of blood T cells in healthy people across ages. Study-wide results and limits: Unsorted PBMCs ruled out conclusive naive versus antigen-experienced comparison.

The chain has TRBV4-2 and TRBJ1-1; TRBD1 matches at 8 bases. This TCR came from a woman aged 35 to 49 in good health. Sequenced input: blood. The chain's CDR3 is CASSHSTGVNTEAFF. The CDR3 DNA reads TGTGCCAGCAGCCACTCGACAGGGGTAAATACTGAAGCTTTCTTT.